This passage covers 10 T cell receptor beta chains from one sample sequenced in a study of blood T cell repertoires in COVID-19. Clones were sequenced by immunoSEQ multiplex PCR, and TCRdb holds only the in-frame ones, with some missing. The table includes some 260,000 clones, roughly 87% detected once. The sequenced material came from PBMCs or T cells enriched from blood (not recorded which). The receptors come from a woman under 40 with acute COVID-19.

The rearrangement joins TRBV5-6 to TRBJ2-1; TRBD1 is a possible D gene (5 bases). The CDR3 length is 13 residues. Germline V gene lookup returns CDR1 SGHDT and CDR2 YYEEEE. V shed 4 bases and J shed 3 bases, with 8 bases lying between them. CDR3 loop: CASSTGIYNEQFF. The CDR3 region has the DNA TGTGCCAGCAGCACAGGAATCTACAATGAGCAGTTCTTC.

V is TRBV7-9 and J is TRBJ2-1; 9 bases are shared with TRBD2. The germline gives CDR1 SEHNR, CDR2 FQNEAQ (reference sequence). The V and J ends lost 5 bases and 8 bases, in that order; junction bases with no gene match: 4. CDR3 length: 13 amino acids. The CDR3 DNA reads as TGTGCCAGCAGCCGCGGGACTAGCCATGAGCAGTTCTTC. It encodes CASSRGTSHEQFF.

The sample holds one count of this clone. The genes are TRBV7-6 and TRBJ1-2; TRBD1 agrees at 11 bases. The ends lost 0 bases at V and 7 bases at J; junction bases unmatched: 4. The germline gives CDR1 SGHVS, CDR2 FNYEAQ. The CDR3 runs 15 residues. In DNA form, the CDR3 reads TGTGCCAGCAGCTTAGCCACCGGGACAGGGGGTGGCTACACCTTC. As protein: CASSLATGTGGGYTF.

The chain links TRBV19 to TRBJ1-1, with 7 bases aligning to TRBD1. Per the germline V gene, CDR1 is LNHDA and CDR2 is SQIVND (reference sequence). Germline trimming cut 5 bases from V and 3 bases from J; bases unmatched to any gene: 0. This CDR3 spans 12 amino acids. For the CDR3, the DNA is TGTGCCAGTAGTGACAGGGACACTGAAGCTTTCTTT. It encodes CASSDRDTEAFF. Variable domain in full (rest from reference TRBV19 and TRBJ1-1): DGGITQSPKYLFRKEGQNVTLSCEQNLNHDAMYWYRQDPGQGLRLIYYSQIVNDFQKGDIAEGYSVSREKKESFPLTVTSAQKNPTAFYLCASSDRDTEAFFGQGTRLTVV.

V and J are TRBV6-5 and TRBJ1-2; 9 bases map to TRBD1. In germline, CDR1 is MNHEY, CDR2 SVGAGI. Trimming removed 7 bases from V and 2 bases from J; junction bases left unmatched: 5. This CDR3 comprises 14 residues. Here the CDR3 DNA reads TGTGCCAGCAATACAGGGGGCGCCAACTATGGCTACACCTTC. This sequence encodes CASNTGGANYGYTF.

The V and J genes are TRBV11-2 and TRBJ2-3; the match to TRBD2 covers 9 bases. This CDR3 region has 18 residues. V was clipped by 4 bases and J by 8 bases; unmatched bases: 19. Per the germline V gene, CDR1 is SGHAT and CDR2 is FQNNGV. The CDR3: CASSSYLRVAGVRATQYF. CDR3 coding DNA: TGTGCCAGCAGCTCCTATCTCCGGGTAGCGGGAGTCCGTGCTACGCAGTATTTT.

The V gene is TRBV10-3, the J gene TRBJ1-1, with TRBD1 as a possible D gene (6 bases). CDR3 length: 14 amino acids. Trimming cost V 2 bases and J 4 bases, with 11 bases left between them. Germline V gene lookup returns CDR1 ENHRY and CDR2 SYGVKD. The CDR3 nucleotides read TGTGCCATCAGTGAGAGGGGGGGTGGCACTGAAGCTTTCTTT. Translation gives CAISERGGGTEAFF.

The J gene is TRBJ2-7, the V gene TRBV28; TRBD2 might be the D (6 bases). The germline CDR1 and CDR2 sequences are MDHEN and SYDVKM. The CDR3 length is 15 residues. Between the trimmed V and J ends, which lost 10 bases and 0 bases, there was a span of 19 bases. The CDR3 region has the DNA TGTGCCACACCAGGGAACGGGGGATACTCCTACGAGCAGTACTTC. This translates into CATPGNGGYSYEQYF.

V is TRBV5-1 and J is TRBJ1-5; 7 nucleotides match TRBD1. V shed 0 bases and J 0 bases; nucleotides not matched to a gene: 6. CDR3 length equals 17 residues. Germline V gene data show CDR1 as SGHRS and CDR2 as YFSETQ. The CDR3 spells CASSLGPTGSSNQPQHF. Written as DNA, the CDR3 is TGCGCCAGCAGCTTGGGGCCGACAGGGTCTAGCAATCAGCCCCAGCATTTT.

V is TRBV19 and J is TRBJ2-3; 8 bases line up with TRBD2. The CDR3 contains 15 residues. CDR1 LNHDA and CDR2 SQIVND come from the germline V gene (reference sequence). With V trimmed by 6 bases and J by 2 bases, 7 bases remained unmatched. This CDR3 reads CASSLILAATDTQYF. CDR3 nucleotides: TGTGCCAGTAGCTTAATACTAGCGGCCACAGATACGCAGTATTTT. Supplemented by reference TRBV19 and TRBJ2-3, the full variable domain reads DGGITQSPKYLFRKEGQNVTLSCEQNLNHDAMYWYRQDPGQGLRLIYYSQIVNDFQKGDIAEGYSVSREKKESFPLTVTSAQKNPTAFYLCASSLILAATDTQYFGPGTRLTVL.